The T cell receptor beta chain described here comes from a study of shared clonotypes between healthy human individuals. Study as a whole: The donor group consisted of a couple of women and three men, aged 18 to 49. Study outcomes and limitations: Sequencing depth was expected to influence donor clonotype sharing.

The table came from immunoSEQ multiplex PCR; TCRdb's copy has only in-frame clones and leaves some out. The sample carries about 2.4 million clones, around 94% recorded once. This CDR3 is built from 16 residues. V was cut by 2 bases and J by 1 base, with 14 bases left in between. CDR1 SNHLY and CDR2 FYNNEI come from the germline V gene. Remarks on this clone: The antigen is undetermined.

What was sequenced was naive CD4+ T cells sorted from blood. Subset reported: CD45RA+ positively selected. The receptor was derived from a young man in good health. V is TRBV2 and J is TRBJ1-2, with no clear D. The CDR3 here is CASSESPWTDNYGYTF. The CDR3 bases are TGTGCCAGCAGTGAATCGCCGTGGACCGATAACTATGGCTACACCTTC.